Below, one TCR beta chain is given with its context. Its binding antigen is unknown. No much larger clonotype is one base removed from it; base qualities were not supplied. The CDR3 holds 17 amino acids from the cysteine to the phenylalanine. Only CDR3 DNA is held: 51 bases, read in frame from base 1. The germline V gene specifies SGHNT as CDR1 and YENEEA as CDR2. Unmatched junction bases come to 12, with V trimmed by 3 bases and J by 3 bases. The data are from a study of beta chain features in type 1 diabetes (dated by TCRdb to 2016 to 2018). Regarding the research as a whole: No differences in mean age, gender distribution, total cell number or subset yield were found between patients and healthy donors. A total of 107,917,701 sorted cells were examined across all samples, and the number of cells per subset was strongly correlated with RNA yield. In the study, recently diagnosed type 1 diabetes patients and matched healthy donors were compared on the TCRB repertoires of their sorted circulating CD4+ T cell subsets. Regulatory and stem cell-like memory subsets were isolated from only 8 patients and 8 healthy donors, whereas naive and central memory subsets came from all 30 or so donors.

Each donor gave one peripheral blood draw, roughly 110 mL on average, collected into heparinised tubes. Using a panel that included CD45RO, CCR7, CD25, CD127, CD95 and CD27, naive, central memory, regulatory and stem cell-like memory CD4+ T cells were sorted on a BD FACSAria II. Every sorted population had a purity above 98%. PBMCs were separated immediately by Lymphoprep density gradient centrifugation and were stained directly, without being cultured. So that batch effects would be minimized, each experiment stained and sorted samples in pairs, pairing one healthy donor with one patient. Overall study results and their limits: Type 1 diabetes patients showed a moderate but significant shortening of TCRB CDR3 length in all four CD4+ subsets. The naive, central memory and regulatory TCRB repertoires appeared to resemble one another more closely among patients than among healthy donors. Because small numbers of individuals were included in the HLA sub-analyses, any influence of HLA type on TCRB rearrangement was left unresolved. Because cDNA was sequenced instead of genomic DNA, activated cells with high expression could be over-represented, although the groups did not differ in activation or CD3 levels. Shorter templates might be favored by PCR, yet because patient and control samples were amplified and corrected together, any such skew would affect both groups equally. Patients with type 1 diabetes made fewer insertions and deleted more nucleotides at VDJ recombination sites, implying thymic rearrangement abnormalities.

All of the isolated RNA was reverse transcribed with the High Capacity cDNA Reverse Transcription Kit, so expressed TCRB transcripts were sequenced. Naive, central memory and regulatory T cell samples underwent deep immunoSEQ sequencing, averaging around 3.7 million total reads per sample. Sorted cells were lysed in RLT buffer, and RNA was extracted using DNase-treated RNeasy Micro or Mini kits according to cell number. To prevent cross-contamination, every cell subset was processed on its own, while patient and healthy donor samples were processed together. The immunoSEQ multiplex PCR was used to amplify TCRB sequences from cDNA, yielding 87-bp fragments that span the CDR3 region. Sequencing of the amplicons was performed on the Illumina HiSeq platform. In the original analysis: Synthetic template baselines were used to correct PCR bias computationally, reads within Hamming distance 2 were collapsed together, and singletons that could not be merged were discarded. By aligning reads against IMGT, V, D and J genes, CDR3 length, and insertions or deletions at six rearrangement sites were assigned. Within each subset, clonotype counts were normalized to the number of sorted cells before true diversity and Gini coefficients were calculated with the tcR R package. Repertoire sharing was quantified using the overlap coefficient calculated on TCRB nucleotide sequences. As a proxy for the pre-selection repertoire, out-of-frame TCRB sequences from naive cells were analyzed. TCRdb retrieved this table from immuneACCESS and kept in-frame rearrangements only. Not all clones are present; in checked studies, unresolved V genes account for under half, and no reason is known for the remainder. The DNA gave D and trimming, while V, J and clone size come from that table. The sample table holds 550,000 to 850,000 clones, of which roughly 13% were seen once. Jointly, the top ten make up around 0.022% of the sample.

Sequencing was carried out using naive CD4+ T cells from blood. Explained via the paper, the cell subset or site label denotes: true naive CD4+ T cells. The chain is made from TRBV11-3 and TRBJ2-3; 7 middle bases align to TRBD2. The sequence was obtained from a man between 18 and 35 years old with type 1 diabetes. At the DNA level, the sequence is TGTGCCAGCAGCTTCACCCTGATCAGGCGGGAGACAGATACGCAGTATTTT. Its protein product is CASSFTLIRRETDTQYF. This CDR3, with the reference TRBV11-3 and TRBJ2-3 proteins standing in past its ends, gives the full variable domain EAGVVQSPRYKIIEKKQPVAFWCNPISGHNTLYWYLQNLGQGPELLIRYENEEAVDDSQLPKDRFSAERLKGVDSTLKIQPAELGDSAVYLCASSFTLIRRETDTQYFGPGTRLTVL.